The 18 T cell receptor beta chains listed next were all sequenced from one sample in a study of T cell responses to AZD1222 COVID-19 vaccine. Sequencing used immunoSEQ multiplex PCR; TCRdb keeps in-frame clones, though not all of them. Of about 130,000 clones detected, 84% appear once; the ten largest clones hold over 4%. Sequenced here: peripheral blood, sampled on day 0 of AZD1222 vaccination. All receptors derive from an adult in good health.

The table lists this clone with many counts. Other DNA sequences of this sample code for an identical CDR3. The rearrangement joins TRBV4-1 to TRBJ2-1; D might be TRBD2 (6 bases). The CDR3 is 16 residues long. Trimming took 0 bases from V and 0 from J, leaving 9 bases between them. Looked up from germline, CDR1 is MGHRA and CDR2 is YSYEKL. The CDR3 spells CASSQEEGSSYNEQFF. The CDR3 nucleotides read TGCGCCAGCAGCCAAGAGGAGGGGAGCTCCTACAATGAGCAGTTCTTC.

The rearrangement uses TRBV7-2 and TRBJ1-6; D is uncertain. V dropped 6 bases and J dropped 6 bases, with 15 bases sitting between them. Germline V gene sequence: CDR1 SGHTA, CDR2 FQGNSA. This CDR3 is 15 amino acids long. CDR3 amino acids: CASSQAGFGNSPLHF. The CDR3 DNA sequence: TGTGCCAGCAGTCAAGCCGGGTTTGGTAATTCACCCCTCCACTTT.

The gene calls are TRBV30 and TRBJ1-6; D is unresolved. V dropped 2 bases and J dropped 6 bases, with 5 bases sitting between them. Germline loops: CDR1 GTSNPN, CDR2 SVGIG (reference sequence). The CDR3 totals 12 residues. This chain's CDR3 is CAWSFPNSPLHF. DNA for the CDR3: TGTGCCTGGAGTTTTCCTAATTCACCCCTCCACTTT.

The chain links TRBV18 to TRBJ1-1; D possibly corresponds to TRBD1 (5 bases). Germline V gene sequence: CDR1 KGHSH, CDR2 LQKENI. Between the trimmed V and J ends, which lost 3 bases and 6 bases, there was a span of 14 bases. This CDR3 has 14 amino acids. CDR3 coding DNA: TGTGCCAGCTCACCGGCTACTGGAGGGGCTGAAGCTTTCTTT. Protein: CASSPATGGAEAFF.

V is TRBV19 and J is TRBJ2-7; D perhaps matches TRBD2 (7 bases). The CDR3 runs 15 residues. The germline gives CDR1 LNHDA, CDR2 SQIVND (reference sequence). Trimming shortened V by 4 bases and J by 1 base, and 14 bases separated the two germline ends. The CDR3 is CASSREGGSSYEQYF. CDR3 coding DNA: TGTGCCAGTAGTAGGGAGGGGGGTTCTTCCTACGAGCAGTACTTC.

CDR3 loop: CASSLVPLRSGDTEAFF. The CDR3 DNA follows: TGCGCCAGCAGCTTGGTCCCCCTTAGGTCCGGAGACACTGAAGCTTTCTTT. The V gene is TRBV5-1, the J gene TRBJ1-1; D is uncertain. Germline values: CDR1 SGHRS, CDR2 YFSETQ. The V and J ends lost 0 bases and 3 bases respectively, with 18 bases between them. This CDR3 comprises 17 residues.

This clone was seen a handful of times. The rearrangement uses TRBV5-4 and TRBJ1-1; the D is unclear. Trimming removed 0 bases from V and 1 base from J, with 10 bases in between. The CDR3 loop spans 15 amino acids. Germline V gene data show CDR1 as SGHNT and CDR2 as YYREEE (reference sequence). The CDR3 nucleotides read TGTGCCAGCAGCTTGGAGGCAGGTAGGAACACTGAAGCTTTCTTT. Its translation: CASSLEAGRNTEAFF.

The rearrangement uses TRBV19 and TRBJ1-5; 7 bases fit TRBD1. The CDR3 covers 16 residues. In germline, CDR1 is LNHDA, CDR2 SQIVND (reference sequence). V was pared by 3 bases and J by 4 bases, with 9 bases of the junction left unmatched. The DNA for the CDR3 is TGTGCCAGTAGTATGGGACGGACAGGCTCAAATCAGCCCCAGCATTTT. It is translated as CASSMGRTGSNQPQHF.

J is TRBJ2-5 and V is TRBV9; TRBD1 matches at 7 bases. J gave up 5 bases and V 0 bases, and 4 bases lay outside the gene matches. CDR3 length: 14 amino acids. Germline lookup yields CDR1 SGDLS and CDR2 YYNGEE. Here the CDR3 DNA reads TGTGCCAGCAGCGTAGATTACAGGGGCGAGACCCAGTACTTC. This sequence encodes CASSVDYRGETQYF.

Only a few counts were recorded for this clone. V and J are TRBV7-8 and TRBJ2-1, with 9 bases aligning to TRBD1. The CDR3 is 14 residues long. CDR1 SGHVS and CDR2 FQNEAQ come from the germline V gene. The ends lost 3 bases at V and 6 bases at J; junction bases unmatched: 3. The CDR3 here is CASSFRGQGNEQFF. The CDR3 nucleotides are TGTGCCAGCAGCTTTCGGGGACAGGGCAATGAGCAGTTCTTC.

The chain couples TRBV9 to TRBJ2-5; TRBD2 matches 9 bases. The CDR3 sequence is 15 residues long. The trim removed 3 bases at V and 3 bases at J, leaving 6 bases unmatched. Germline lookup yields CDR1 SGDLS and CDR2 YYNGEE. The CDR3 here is CASSAAAGGKETQYF. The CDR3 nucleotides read TGTGCCAGCAGCGCAGCAGCGGGGGGCAAAGAGACCCAGTACTTC.

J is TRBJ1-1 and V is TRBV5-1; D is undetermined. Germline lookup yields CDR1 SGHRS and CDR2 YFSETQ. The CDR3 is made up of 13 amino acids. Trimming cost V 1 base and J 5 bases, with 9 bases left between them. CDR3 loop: CASSLLVETEAFF. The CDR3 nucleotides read TGCGCCAGCAGCTTGTTGGTAGAGACTGAAGCTTTCTTT.

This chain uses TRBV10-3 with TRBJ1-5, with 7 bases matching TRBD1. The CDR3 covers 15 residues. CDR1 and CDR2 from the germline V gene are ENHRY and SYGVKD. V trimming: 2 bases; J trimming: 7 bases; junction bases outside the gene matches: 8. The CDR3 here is CAISEDITGDQPQHF. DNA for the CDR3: TGTGCCATCAGTGAGGATATCACAGGGGACCAGCCCCAGCATTTT.

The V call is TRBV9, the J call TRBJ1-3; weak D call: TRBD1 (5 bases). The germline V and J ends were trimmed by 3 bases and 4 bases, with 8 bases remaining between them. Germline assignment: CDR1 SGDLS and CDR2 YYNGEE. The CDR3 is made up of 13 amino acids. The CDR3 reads CASSESGGNTIYF. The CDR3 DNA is TGTGCCAGCAGCGAATCAGGGGGAAACACCATATATTTT.

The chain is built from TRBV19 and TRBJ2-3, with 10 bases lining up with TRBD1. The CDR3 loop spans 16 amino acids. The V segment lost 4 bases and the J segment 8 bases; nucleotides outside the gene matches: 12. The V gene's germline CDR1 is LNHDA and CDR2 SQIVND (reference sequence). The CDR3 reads CASSTRQGAAFGTQYF. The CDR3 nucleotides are TGTGCCAGTAGTACCCGACAGGGGGCCGCCTTTGGTACGCAGTATTTT. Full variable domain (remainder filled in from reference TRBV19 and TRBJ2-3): DGGITQSPKYLFRKEGQNVTLSCEQNLNHDAMYWYRQDPGQGLRLIYYSQIVNDFQKGDIAEGYSVSREKKESFPLTVTSAQKNPTAFYLCASSTRQGAAFGTQYFGPGTRLTVL.

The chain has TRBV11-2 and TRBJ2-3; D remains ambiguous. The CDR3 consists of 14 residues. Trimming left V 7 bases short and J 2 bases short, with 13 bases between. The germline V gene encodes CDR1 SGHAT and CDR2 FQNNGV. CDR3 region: CASKQETDTDTQYF. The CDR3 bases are TGTGCCAGCAAGCAGGAAACCGACACAGATACGCAGTATTTT.

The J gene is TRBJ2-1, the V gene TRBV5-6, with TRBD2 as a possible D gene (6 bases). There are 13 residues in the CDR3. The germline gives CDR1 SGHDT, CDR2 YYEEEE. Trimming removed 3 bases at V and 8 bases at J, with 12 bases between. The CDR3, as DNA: TGTGCCAGCAGCTCGGGAGAGGGCTATGAGCAGTTCTTC. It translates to CASSSGEGYEQFF. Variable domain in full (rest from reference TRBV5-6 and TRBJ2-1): DAGVTQSPTHLIKTRGQQVTLRCSPKSGHDTVSWYQQALGQGPQFIFQYYEEEERQRGNFPDRFSGHQFPNYSSELNVNALLLGDSALYLCASSSGEGYEQFFGPGTRLTVL.

This chain's CDR3 is CASETGGANTEAFF. The DNA of the CDR3 is TGTGCCAGTGAAACAGGGGGCGCGAACACTGAAGCTTTCTTT. The rearrangement joins TRBV28 to TRBJ1-1, with 9 nucleotides matching TRBD1. The CDR3 loop spans 14 amino acids. V gave up 9 bases and J gave up 1 base; unmatched junction bases: 6. Germline CDR1 and CDR2: MDHEN and SYDVKM.